These 16 T cell receptor beta chains came from one sample sequenced in a study of T cells after yellow fever vaccination. TCRdb redid the calling of the 5' RACE reads with MiXCR, one entry per CDR3 protein. The sample records a few hundred thousand distinct CDR3 sequences, about 7.8% being singletons. The material sequenced was PBMCs, taken roughly seven weeks after the first yellow fever vaccination. Receptors originate from a man aged 18 to 29 who received the YFV17D yellow fever vaccine.

This sequence joins TRBV5-1 and TRBJ2-3; D may be TRBD2 (5 bases). Germline V gives CDR1 SGHRS, CDR2 YFSETQ. Deletions cut 1 base from V and 5 bases from J, with 11 bases between. CDR3 length equals 14 residues. The CDR3 DNA reads TGCGCCAGCAGCTTGCTGGGTCGGGAAGATACGCAGTATTTT. This encodes CASSLLGREDTQYF. Supplemented by reference TRBV5-1 and TRBJ2-3, the full variable domain reads KAGVTQTPRYLIKTRGQQVTLSCSPISGHRSVSWYQQTPGQGLQFLFEYFSETQRNKGNFPGRFSGRQFSNSRSEMNVSTLELGDSALYLCASSLLGREDTQYFGPGTRLTVL.

The gene calls are TRBV6-2 or TRBV6-3 and TRBJ2-1; weak D call: TRBD2 (7 bases). The V end lost 8 bases, the J end lost 4 bases, and 18 bases lay between the germline ends. Germline-derived CDR1 and CDR2 are MNHEY and SVGEGT. There are 15 residues in the CDR3. This CDR3 reads CASSSGGGVYNEQFF. DNA for the CDR3: TGTGCCAGCTCCAGTGGGGGGGGCGTTTACAATGAGCAGTTCTTC.

This clonotype occurred once. The rearrangement links TRBV2 to TRBJ1-1; the D gene is possibly TRBD1 (6 bases). Germline-derived CDR1 and CDR2 are SNHLY and FYNNEI. V was trimmed by 1 base and J by 0 bases, leaving 18 bases between them. The length of the CDR3 is 18 residues. CDR3 protein: CASSEERGGLSLNTEAFF. CDR3 coding DNA: TGTGCCAGCAGTGAAGAAAGGGGGGGCCTTTCCCTGAACACTGAAGCTTTCTTT.

The table lists this clonotype with a few counts. J is TRBJ2-1 and V is TRBV7-3; 10 nucleotides line up with TRBD2. V trimming: 2 bases; J trimming: 8 bases; junction bases outside the gene matches: 3. Germline assignment: CDR1 SGHTA and CDR2 FQGTGA. This CDR3 is built from 14 residues. The CDR3 loop is CASSLSSGGDEQFF. In DNA, the CDR3 is TGTGCCAGCAGCTTATCGAGCGGGGGGGATGAGCAGTTCTTC.

This clonotype was observed a few times. The chain recombines TRBV20-1 with TRBJ2-3; D remains unclear. Per the germline V gene, CDR1 is DFQATT and CDR2 is SNEGSKA (reference sequence). This CDR3 is 13 amino acids long. Trimming removed 0 bases from V and 2 bases from J, with 6 bases in between. CDR3 DNA sequence: TGCAGTGCTAGAGAGCCCGACACAGATACGCAGTATTTT. Its protein product is CSAREPDTDTQYF.

The chain couples TRBV4-2 to TRBJ1-2; possible D gene TRBD1, 6 bases. The V and J ends lost 5 bases and 2 bases respectively, with 12 bases between them. The CDR3 is made up of 14 amino acids. Germline CDR1 LGHNA, CDR2 YNFKEQ. The DNA for the CDR3 is TGTGCCAGCAGCGGGGGCTTGGGGAACTATGGCTACACCTTC. Its translation: CASSGGLGNYGYTF.

This clonotype was detected only a few times. V gene TRBV12-3 or TRBV12-4 combines with J gene TRBJ1-1, with D unresolved. V gave up 3 bases and J gave up 8 bases, with 13 bases separating them. The CDR3 sequence is 13 residues long. The CDR3 nucleotides are TGTGCCAGCAGTTTTAATTCAGGTTTAGAAGCTTTCTTT. This sequence encodes CASSFNSGLEAFF.

This chain connects TRBV28 to TRBJ1-2; tentatively, D is TRBD1 (6 bases). This CDR3 region has 14 residues. V was cut by 3 bases and J by 4 bases, with 12 bases left in between. From germline, CDR1 is MDHEN and CDR2 SYDVKM. CDR3 sequence reads: CASSLGQLGYGYTF. In DNA, the CDR3 is TGTGCCAGCAGTTTGGGACAACTCGGCTATGGCTACACCTTC.

The table lists this clonotype with many counts. The rearrangement uses TRBV4-3 and TRBJ1-1; D unclear. Germline assignment: CDR1 LGHNA and CDR2 YSLEER. CDR3 length: 15 residues. V gave up 1 base and J gave up 1 base, with 10 bases separating them. In DNA form, the CDR3 reads TGCGCCAGCAGCCAAGCTGGGTCCGCGAACACTGAAGCTTTCTTT. It yields the protein CASSQAGSANTEAFF.

This clonotype was seen a few times. The CDR3 region has the DNA TGTGCCAGCAGCGGTAGCGGATCCTACAATGAGCAGTTCTTC. Its translation: CASSGSGSYNEQFF. This chain joins TRBV9 and TRBJ2-1; perhaps TRBD2 as D (6 bases). The germline CDR1 and CDR2 sequences are SGDLS and YYNGEE. Trimming shortened V by 3 bases and J by 1 base, and 8 bases separated the two germline ends. The CDR3 contains 14 residues. Filled out from reference TRBV9 and TRBJ2-1, the complete variable domain reads DSGVTQTPKHLITATGQRVTLRCSPRSGDLSVYWYQQSLDQGLQFLIQYYNGEERAKGNILERFSAQQFPDLHSELNLSSLELGDSALYFCASSGSGSYNEQFFGPGTRLTVL.

This rearrangement joins TRBV14 to TRBJ1-1; weak D call: TRBD1 (5 bases). Germline CDR1 is SGHDN and CDR2 is FVKESK. V lost 1 base to trimming and J lost 4 bases, with 19 bases between them. The CDR3 is 17 amino acids. CDR3: CASSQVFNWGFITEAFF. As DNA, the CDR3 is TGTGCCAGCAGCCAAGTTTTTAATTGGGGGTTCATCACTGAAGCTTTCTTT.

J is TRBJ2-1 and V is TRBV20-1, with 12 bases fitting TRBD2. Germline-derived CDR1 and CDR2 are DFQATT and SNEGSKA (reference sequence). The CDR3 consists of 17 residues. The V segment lost 3 bases and the J segment 10 bases; nucleotides outside the gene matches: 16. CDR3 nucleotides: TGCAGTGCTAGTGAACTAGCGGGGGGCCGGGGGGCAAAGGAGCAGTTCTTC. Translation gives CSASELAGGRGAKEQFF.

This clonotype has more than one count but fewer than ten. The CDR3 loop is CASRLGGSNTGELFF. Here the CDR3 DNA reads TGCGCCAGCCGACTAGGGGGATCGAACACCGGGGAGCTGTTTTTT. The chain employs TRBV5-1 and TRBJ2-2; possibly TRBD1 or TRBD2 for D (6 bases each). Germline CDR1 reads SGHRS; CDR2 reads YFSETQ. There are 15 residues in the CDR3. Trimming stripped 7 bases from V and 0 bases from J, with 13 bases between.

The chain recombines TRBV5-1 with TRBJ2-3; 10 positions match TRBD2. This CDR3 contains 15 residues. Trimming took 4 bases from V and 5 from J; bases not matched to a gene: 7. Germline assignment: CDR1 SGHRS and CDR2 YFSETQ. The CDR3 protein is CASSLTSGVQDTQYF. CDR3 DNA sequence: TGCGCCAGCAGCCTTACTAGCGGGGTCCAAGATACGCAGTATTTT.

This chain links TRBV7-9 with TRBJ1-1; 9 bases fit TRBD1. V lost 6 bases to trimming and J lost 3 bases; unmatched junction nucleotides: 5. Germline CDR1 and CDR2: SEHNR and FQNEAQ (reference sequence). The length of the CDR3 is 14 residues. DNA for the CDR3: TGTGCCAGCAGTCAGCACAGGGGGCACACTGAAGCTTTCTTT. This sequence encodes CASSQHRGHTEAFF. Filled out from reference TRBV7-9 and TRBJ1-1, the complete variable domain reads DTGVSQNPRHKITKRGQNVTFRCDPISEHNRLYWYRQTLGQGPEFLTYFQNEAQLEKSRLLSDRFSAERPKGSFSTLEIQRTEQGDSAMYLCASSQHRGHTEAFFGQGTRLTVV.

The V call is TRBV7-2, the J call TRBJ1-1, with D unresolved. The V gene lost 2 bases and the J gene lost 5 bases, with 9 bases spanning the gap. The length of the CDR3 is 13 residues. Per the germline V gene, CDR1 is SGHTA and CDR2 is FQGNSA. Here the CDR3 reads CASSLSPGTEAFF. Written as DNA, the CDR3 is TGTGCCAGCAGCTTAAGTCCCGGGACTGAAGCTTTCTTT.